Below are 29 T cell receptor beta chains sequenced from a single sample in a study of blood T cells in healthy people across ages (dated by TCRdb to the mid-2010s). The protocol used for the library was 5' RACE. The data were produced on an Illumina HiSeq 2500. A second PCR of about 6 to 12 cycles was run with a J-beta primer mix and a sample-barcoded 5' primer. The raw public reads went through TCRdb reprocessing: fastp at Q25, MiXCR clone calling, in-frame beta chains kept. When rows share a CDR3 protein, they turn into one entry using the most common DNA and genes. A total of roughly 1,500,000 distinct CDR3 sequences appear in this sample, around two fifths of them only once. The ten largest clonotypes hold 7% to 9.5% of the sample. The sequencing input was blood. These TCRs come from a woman younger than 35 in good health.

In its sample, this clonotype was seen a few times. The chain recombines TRBV27 with TRBJ2-7; 7 bases map to TRBD1. With 5 bases clipped from V and 5 bases from J, the junction kept 15 bases outside the gene matches. This CDR3 spans 16 amino acids. Germline V gene data show CDR1 as MNHEY and CDR2 as SMNVEV (reference sequence). The CDR3 protein is CASSPPGQPPRDEQYF. The CDR3 DNA sequence: TGTGCCAGCAGTCCACCGGGACAGCCGCCCAGGGACGAGCAGTACTTC.

CDR3 sequence reads: CASSLFVTSGHNEQFF. The CDR3 DNA is TGTGCCAGCAGTTTATTCGTCACTAGCGGGCACAATGAGCAGTTCTTC. The chain links TRBV28 to TRBJ2-1; 9 nucleotides align to TRBD2. Trimming removed 1 base from V and 5 bases from J; junction bases left unmatched: 6. Per germline, CDR1 MDHEN and CDR2 SYDVKM. The CDR3 is made up of 16 amino acids.

CDR3 sequence reads: CASSSNTGEWGTDTQYF. CDR3 nucleotides: TGCGCCAGCAGCTCGAACACAGGGGAATGGGGCACAGATACGCAGTATTTT. V and J are TRBV5-1 and TRBJ2-3; 7 nucleotides agree with TRBD1. CDR1 is SGHRS and CDR2 is YFSETQ in the germline V gene. There are 17 residues in the CDR3. After removal of 3 bases from V and 1 base from J, the junction contained 11 bases not matched to a gene.

The rearrangement joins TRBV27 to TRBJ2-1, with D possibly matching TRBD2 (5 bases). The CDR3 has 14 residues. Trimming stripped 7 bases from V and 6 bases from J, with 16 bases between. The germline V gene has CDR1 MNHEY and CDR2 SMNVEV (reference sequence). CDR3 protein: CASKIGVGSNEQFF. The CDR3 DNA follows: TGTGCCAGCAAGATCGGGGTGGGGAGCAATGAGCAGTTCTTC.

The chain combines TRBV6-6 with TRBJ2-3; 9 positions agree with TRBD2. The V gene end was trimmed by 5 bases and the J gene end by 2 bases; junction bases not matched to a gene: 11. The CDR3 loop spans 17 amino acids. Germline-derived CDR1 and CDR2 are MNHNY and SVGAGI (reference sequence). The CDR3, as DNA: TGTGCCAGCAGTCTGCGGGGGGGCCCCTACTCCACAGATACGCAGTATTTT. This translates into CASSLRGGPYSTDTQYF.

This clonotype was found a few times. The chain couples TRBV11-2 to TRBJ1-1; 7 nucleotides line up with TRBD1. The germline gives CDR1 SGHAT, CDR2 FQNNGV. V shed 2 bases, J shed 8 bases, and the junction held 5 bases outside the gene matches. This CDR3 comprises 13 residues. CDR3 nucleotide sequence: TGTGCCAGCAGCTTATGGACAGGCGGAGAAGCTTTCTTT. This codes for CASSLWTGGEAFF.

V is TRBV20-1 and J is TRBJ2-5; possible D gene TRBD2, 6 bases. The CDR3 covers 12 residues. Germline assignment: CDR1 DFQATT and CDR2 SNEGSKA (reference sequence). As DNA, the CDR3 is TGCAGCCAGCTGGAGGGCCGTGAGACCCAGTACTTC. Encoded protein: CSQLEGRETQYF.

There are a few counts of this clonotype. The chain employs TRBV18 and TRBJ2-5; D might be TRBD1 (6 bases). Looked up from germline, CDR1 is KGHSH and CDR2 is LQKENI. Trimming cost V 3 bases and J 4 bases, with 9 bases left between them. The length of the CDR3 is 13 residues. CDR3 in amino acids: CASSPEGGETQYF. The CDR3 nucleotides are TGTGCCAGCTCACCGGAAGGGGGAGAGACCCAGTACTTC.

This clonotype was seen more than once but under ten times. CDR3 bases: TGTGCCAGCAGTAACGTGGGGGCCGGGGCCAACGTCCTGACTTTC. This encodes CASSNVGAGANVLTF. V gene TRBV28 combines with J gene TRBJ2-6, with D possibly TRBD1 on 6 matching bases. Trimming took 5 bases from V and 4 from J, leaving 12 bases between them. CDR1 is MDHEN, CDR2 SYDVKM, per germline. There are 15 residues in the CDR3.

The CDR3 here is CASSERPGNPPNEQYF. The CDR3 DNA follows: TGCGCCAGCAGCGAACGTCCAGGGAATCCCCCGAATGAGCAGTACTTC. The chain has TRBV4-1 and TRBJ2-5; possible D gene TRBD1, 5 bases. This CDR3 contains 16 residues. V dropped 5 bases and J dropped 11 bases, with 27 bases sitting between them. Per the germline V gene, CDR1 is MGHRA and CDR2 is YSYEKL.

This clonotype was counted only a few times. The chain employs TRBV29-1 and TRBJ1-2; weak D call: TRBD1 (6 bases). This CDR3 is 12 amino acids long. The germline V gene encodes CDR1 SQVTM and CDR2 ANQGSEA. Between the trimmed V and J ends, which lost 6 bases and 4 bases, there was a span of 12 bases. CDR3 amino acids: CSVATGAYGYTF. CDR3 in DNA: TGCAGCGTAGCGACAGGAGCCTATGGCTACACCTTC.

The chain links TRBV7-2 to TRBJ1-5; D might be TRBD1 (6 bases). V shed 4 bases and J shed 8 bases, with 12 bases lying between them. There are 13 residues in the CDR3. Per the germline V gene, CDR1 is SGHTA and CDR2 is FQGNSA. In nucleotides, the CDR3 is TGTGCCAGCAGCTCGCCGGCAGGGGAGCCCCAGCATTTT. It specifies CASSSPAGEPQHF.

This clonotype was observed once. No conserved phenylalanine or tryptophan is present at the end of the CDR3, so a read error is the likely explanation. The chain has TRBV9 and TRBJ1-5; TRBD1 agrees at 10 bases. V lost 4 bases, J lost 3 bases, and 4 bases stayed unmatched. CDR1 is SGDLS and CDR2 is YYNGEE in the germline V gene. This CDR3 is built from 15 residues. CDR3: CASSSGTGDNQPQHS. In DNA, the CDR3 is TGTGCCAGCAGCTCGGGGACAGGGGACAATCAGCCCCAGCATTCT.

This clonotype was seen just once. The chain links TRBV5-1 to TRBJ2-5; 11 positions match TRBD2. V shed 3 bases and J 2 bases; nucleotides not matched to a gene: 6. Germline values: CDR1 SGHRS, CDR2 YFSETQ. The CDR3 runs to 16 residues. DNA for the CDR3: TGCGCCAGCAGCTGGGGCGGGACTAGCGGACAAGAGACCCAGTACTTC. This gives the protein CASSWGGTSGQETQYF.

This clonotype was counted between two and nine times. J is TRBJ2-5 and V is TRBV2, with TRBD2 identical over 9 bases. This CDR3 region has 15 residues. V dropped 7 bases and J dropped 5; count of bases not matched to a gene: 11. Germline CDR1 SNHLY, CDR2 FYNNEI. The DNA for the CDR3 is TGTGCCAGCACCCGAGCGGGAGGTTTTGCGGAGACCCAGTACTTC. Its translation: CASTRAGGFAETQYF.

This clonotype came up a few times. This chain links TRBV29-1 with TRBJ2-7; 7 positions match TRBD1. V gave up 6 bases and J gave up 3 bases; unmatched junction bases: 5. The CDR3 sequence is 12 residues long. The germline V gene has CDR1 SQVTM and CDR2 ANQGSEA. CDR3 amino acids: CSVCDRVYEQYF. CDR3 nucleotide sequence: TGCAGCGTCTGCGACAGGGTCTACGAGCAGTACTTC.

J is TRBJ2-5 and V is TRBV7-9; a weak D match, TRBD2 (5 bases). Germline CDR1 SEHNR, CDR2 FQNEAQ (reference sequence). The CDR3 consists of 15 residues. V was clipped by 2 bases and J by 5 bases, with 15 bases between them. Here the CDR3 reads CASSLRESIGETQYF. The CDR3 DNA reads TGTGCCAGCAGCTTACGGGAAAGTATTGGGGAGACCCAGTACTTC.

This clonotype has only a few counts. V and J are TRBV5-1 and TRBJ1-1; no definite D call. V gave up 6 bases and J gave up 4 bases, with 13 bases separating them. The V gene's germline CDR1 is SGHRS and CDR2 YFSETQ. The CDR3 totals 13 residues. The CDR3 here is CASTVDGSTEAFF. CDR3 DNA: TGCGCCAGCACTGTGGACGGGAGCACTGAAGCTTTCTTT.

This clonotype has a handful of counts. V gene TRBV3-1 combines with J gene TRBJ2-5; TRBD2 matches at 7 bases. There are 16 residues in the CDR3. The junction had 8 bases not matched to a gene; V was cut back by 1 base and J by 3 bases. The germline gives CDR1 LGHDT, CDR2 YNNKEL (reference sequence). CDR3 in DNA: TGTGCCAGCAGCCAAGGGCGCGGGAGAAGGGAAGAGACCCAGTACTTC. Translated, it gives CASSQGRGRREETQYF.

The rearrangement links TRBV20-1 to TRBJ2-5; no firm D call. The DNA matches TRBJ2-7 better at its end, which makes the J call doubtful. Germline V gene lookup returns CDR1 DFQATT and CDR2 SNEGSKA (reference sequence). There are 13 residues in the CDR3. The CDR3 reads CSASPKGWPEQYF. The CDR3 nucleotides read TGCAGTGCTAGTCCCAAGGGTTGGCCCGAGCAGTACTTC.

This clonotype has just a few counts. The chain links TRBV6-5 to TRBJ1-1; D not resolved. This CDR3 is built from 14 residues. V was shortened by 3 bases and J by 3 bases, with 11 bases between the two germline ends. Germline V gene sequence: CDR1 MNHEY, CDR2 SVGAGI. DNA of the CDR3: TGTGCCAGCAGTTATGATGGGGAGGACACTGAAGCTTTCTTT. This gives the protein CASSYDGEDTEAFF.

This clonotype has a handful of counts. J is TRBJ1-6 and V is TRBV20-1; 7 bases fit TRBD1. This CDR3 contains 13 residues. From germline, CDR1 is DFQATT and CDR2 SNEGSKA (reference sequence). V lost 3 bases to trimming and J lost 6 bases; unmatched junction nucleotides: 2. The CDR3 nucleotides read TGCAGTGCTAGCTCAGGGGGTAATTCACCCCTCCACTTT. The encoded protein is CSASSGGNSPLHF.

This clonotype was seen ten or more times. The CDR3 is CASRPGPNTEAFF. The CDR3 DNA reads as TGTGCCAGCCGTCCAGGACCGAACACTGAAGCTTTCTTT. This chain connects TRBV12-3 or TRBV12-4 to TRBJ1-1; D remains ambiguous. This CDR3 region has 13 residues. The germline V and J ends were trimmed by 8 bases and 1 base, with 11 bases remaining between them.

The chain recombines TRBV11-2 with TRBJ1-1; no definite D call. Trimming removed 4 bases at V and 6 bases at J, with 15 bases between. The CDR3 contains 14 residues. Germline V CDR1 and CDR2: SGHAT, FQNNGV. CDR3 region: CASSSEAIGPEAFF. For the CDR3, the DNA is TGTGCCAGCAGCTCGGAGGCGATTGGTCCTGAAGCTTTCTTT.

The chain has TRBV20-1 and TRBJ2-7; D is perhaps TRBD2 (7 bases). The CDR3 consists of 15 residues. The V gene's germline CDR1 is DFQATT and CDR2 SNEGSKA (reference sequence). V lost 3 bases and J lost 2, with 17 bases in between. CDR3 protein: CSASVQGGGPYEQYF. The CDR3 DNA follows: TGCAGTGCTAGCGTCCAAGGGGGAGGGCCCTACGAGCAGTACTTC.

This clonotype was observed at least ten times. This chain connects TRBV27 to TRBJ2-7; 7 nucleotides align to TRBD1. V dropped 5 bases and J dropped 2; count of bases not matched to a gene: 6. Looked up from germline, CDR1 is MNHEY and CDR2 is SMNVEV (reference sequence). The CDR3 extends over 14 amino acids. CDR3 coding DNA: TGTGCCAGCAGTATCGCCGGGACAGCCTACGAGCAGTACTTC. It encodes CASSIAGTAYEQYF.

The chain recombines TRBV9 with TRBJ2-1; TRBD2 matches at 7 bases. V lost 4 bases and J lost 5; bases outside the gene matches: 12. The CDR3 is made up of 16 amino acids. The germline gives CDR1 SGDLS, CDR2 YYNGEE. The CDR3 DNA sequence: TGTGCCAGCAGCCCCTACTTGGGGGGGACCCACAATGAGCAGTTCTTC. Protein product: CASSPYLGGTHNEQFF.

This clonotype has a handful of counts. The V gene is TRBV7-2, the J gene TRBJ2-1; 9 nucleotides match TRBD2. The CDR3 loop spans 16 amino acids. J lost 4 bases, V lost 5 bases, and 9 bases had no gene match. The germline V gene has CDR1 SGHTA and CDR2 FQGNSA. CDR3: CASSLTSSGVYNEQFF. The CDR3, as DNA: TGTGCCAGCAGCCTAACCTCTAGCGGGGTTTACAATGAGCAGTTCTTC.

The chain joins TRBV3-1 to TRBJ2-3; possible D gene TRBD2, 6 bases. CDR1 and CDR2 (germline): LGHDT, YNNKEL (reference sequence). The CDR3 covers 18 residues. Deletions cut 4 bases from V and 6 bases from J, with 26 bases between. The CDR3 here is CASSRDSMRGGLTDTQYF. CDR3 coding DNA: TGTGCCAGCAGCCGAGATTCGATGCGGGGAGGACTTACGGATACGCAGTATTTT.